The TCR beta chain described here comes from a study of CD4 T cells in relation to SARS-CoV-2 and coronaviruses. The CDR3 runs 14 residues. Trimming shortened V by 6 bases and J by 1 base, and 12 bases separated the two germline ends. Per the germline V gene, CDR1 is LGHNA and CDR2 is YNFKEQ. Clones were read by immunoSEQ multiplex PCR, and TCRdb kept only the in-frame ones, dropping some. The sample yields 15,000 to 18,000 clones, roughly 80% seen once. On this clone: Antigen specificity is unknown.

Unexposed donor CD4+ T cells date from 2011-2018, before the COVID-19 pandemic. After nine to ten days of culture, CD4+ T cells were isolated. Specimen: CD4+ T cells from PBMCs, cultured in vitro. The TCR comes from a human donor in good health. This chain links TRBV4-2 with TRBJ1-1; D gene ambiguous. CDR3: CASRGYRENTEAFF. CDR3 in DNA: TGTGCCAGCAGGGGGTATAGGGAGAACACTGAAGCTTTCTTT.